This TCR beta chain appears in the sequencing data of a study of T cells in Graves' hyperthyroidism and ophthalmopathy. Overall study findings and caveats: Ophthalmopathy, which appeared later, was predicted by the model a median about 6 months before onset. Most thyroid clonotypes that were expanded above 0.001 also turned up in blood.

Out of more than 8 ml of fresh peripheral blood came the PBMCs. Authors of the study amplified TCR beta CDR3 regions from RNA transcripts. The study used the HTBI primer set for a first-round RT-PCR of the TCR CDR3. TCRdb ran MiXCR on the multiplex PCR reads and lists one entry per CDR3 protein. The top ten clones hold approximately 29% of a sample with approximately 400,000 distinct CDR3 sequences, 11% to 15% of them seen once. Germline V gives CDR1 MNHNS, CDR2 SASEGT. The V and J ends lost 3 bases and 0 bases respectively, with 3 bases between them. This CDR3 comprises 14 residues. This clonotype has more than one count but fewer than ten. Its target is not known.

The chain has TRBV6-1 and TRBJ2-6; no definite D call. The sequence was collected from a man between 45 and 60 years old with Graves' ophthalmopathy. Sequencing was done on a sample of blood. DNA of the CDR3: TGTGCCAGCAGTGACAACTCTGGGGCCAACGTCCTGACTTTC. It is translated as CASSDNSGANVLTF.